The T cell receptor (beta chain) described here comes from a study of shared clonotypes between healthy human individuals. The V end was cut by 1 base, the J end by 4 bases, with 12 bases between. The CDR3 length is 14 residues. Germline V gives CDR1 SGHDT, CDR2 YYEEEE. Only Caucasian adults living in Nashville, Tennessee made up the donor group. Assay: immunoSEQ multiplex PCR; the TCRdb copy retains only in-frame clones and omits some. The sample includes about 1.1 million clones, roughly 74% seen only once; the top ten take under 0.65%. Sequencing input: memory CD4+ T cells from PBMCs. Subset here: CD45RA-negative fraction. This receptor was taken from a man aged 18 to 29 in good health. Some clones in this sample may be carry-over from other donors' samples. The J gene is TRBJ2-7, the V gene TRBV5-6; D remains ambiguous. The CDR3 coding sequence is TGTGCCAGCAGCTTGCTTGGCAGAGGATACGAGCAGTACTTC. It codes for CASSLLGRGYEQYF.